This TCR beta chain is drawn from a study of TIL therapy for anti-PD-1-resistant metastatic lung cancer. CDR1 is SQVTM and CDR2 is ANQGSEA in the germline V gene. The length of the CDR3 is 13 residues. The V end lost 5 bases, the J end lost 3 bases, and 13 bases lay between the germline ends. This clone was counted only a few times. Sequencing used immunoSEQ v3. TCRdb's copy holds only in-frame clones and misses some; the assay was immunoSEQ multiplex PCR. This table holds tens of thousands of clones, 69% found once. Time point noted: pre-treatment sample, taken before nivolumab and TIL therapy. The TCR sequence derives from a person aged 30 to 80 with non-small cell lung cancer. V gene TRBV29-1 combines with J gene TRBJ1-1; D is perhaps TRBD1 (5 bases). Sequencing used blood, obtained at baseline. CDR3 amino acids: CSVSWGGDTEAFF. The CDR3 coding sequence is TGCAGCGTTTCGTGGGGCGGCGACACTGAAGCTTTCTTT.